This entry concerns a single T cell receptor beta chain. This clone was seen a few times. The antigen it recognizes is unknown. No quality values exist for individual bases; no much larger clone is one base distant. From the cysteine up to the phenylalanine, the CDR3 has a length of 13 residues. Just the 39-base CDR3 DNA is kept, in frame starting at base 1. Trimming at the junction amounts to 3 bases on V and 6 bases on J, and the germline ends lie 12 bases apart. The data are from a study of blood T cell repertoires in COVID-19 (dated by TCRdb to the early 2020s). Study-wide context: The collaborator samples originated in the United States, Italy and Spain and spanned the acute and convalescent phases of COVID-19. The prospective study material was composed of cDNA or gDNA derived from T cells, B-cell-depleted T cells, or PBMCs. Deeply sampled blood TCRbeta repertoires from subjects exposed to, actively infected with, or recovered from COVID-19 were included in the dataset. The repertoires were released in a freely available public database meant as a resource for research on the immune response to SARS-CoV-2. The samples were drawn from the first 160 participants of the ongoing ImmuneRACE study and from 950 to 1,500 subjects provided by 6 global collaborators. The sample metadata nearly always contained a de-identified subject ID, COVID-19 status, age in years and sex. HLA class I and class II types, where available, came from metadata supplied by the sample provider rather than from assay-based typing. Overall study results and their limits: Clinical and demographic metadata were provided uncurated, with the amount varying by source and participant.

The collaborating institutions used their own protocols to collect whole blood in K2EDTA tubes. For TCRbeta analysis, collaborators shipped samples in one of three forms: frozen whole blood, isolated PBMCs, or DNA extracted from either of those sample types. TCRbeta CDR3 regions were amplified from genomic DNA by means of the immunoSEQ Assay, a bias-controlled multiplex PCR. Concerning the study's data processing: The number of nucleated cells in each sample was estimated from the amplification of reference gene primers within the assay. Sequence reads were collapsed and filtered to measure the absolute abundance of every unique TCRbeta CDR3 rearrangement. For each sample, productive Simpson clonality was calculated as the square root of Simpson's diversity index across productive rearrangements. In its TCRdb copy, this immuneACCESS table keeps in-frame sequences only and misses some clones. Where compared with another copy, unresolved V genes explain less than half of these, and the others have no known cause. From that table come the V and J calls and clone size; the DNA was used to work out D and trimming. Recorded for this sample are about 57,000 clones; more than 85% of them occurred a single time. The biggest ten clones account for under 3% of the sample.

The TCR comes from a man aged 55 to 70 with acute or convalescent COVID-19. Recombination connected TRBV12-3 or TRBV12-4 to TRBJ2-7; the best D guess is TRBD2, with 5 bases matching. Specimen: peripheral blood. The CDR3 here reads CASSLRVVGEQYF. The DNA reads as follows: TGTGCCAGCAGTTTGAGGGTCGTTGGCGAGCAGTACTTC.